The 10 T cell receptor beta chains reported below all come from one sample, sequenced in a study of blood T cell repertoires in COVID-19. Profiled with immunoSEQ multiplex PCR; TCRdb holds only in-frame clones, not every one. Among roughly 130,000 clones listed, 84% were seen once. The sample taken for sequencing was peripheral blood. These receptors were taken from a woman between 25 and 40 years old who had recovered from COVID-19.

The CDR3 protein is CASSDFRTGMNSPLHF. CDR3 nucleotides: TGTGCCAGCAGTGACTTCAGGACAGGGATGAATTCACCCCTCCACTTT. The V call is TRBV25-1, the J call TRBJ1-6, with 8 bases that match TRBD1. The germline CDR1 and CDR2 sequences are MGHDK and SYGVNS. The CDR3 consists of 16 residues. Trimming removed 3 bases from V and 7 bases from J; junction bases left unmatched: 8. Filled out from reference TRBV25-1 and TRBJ1-6, the complete variable domain reads EADIYQTPRYLVIGTGKKITLECSQTMGHDKMYWYQQDPGMELHLIHYSYGVNSTEKGDLSSESTVSRIRTEHFPLTLESARPSHTSQYLCASSDFRTGMNSPLHFGNGTRLTVT.

This chain connects TRBV20-1 to TRBJ1-1; the D is unclear. The CDR3 has 11 residues. CDR1 is DFQATT and CDR2 is SNEGSKA in the germline V gene (reference sequence). The germline V and J ends were trimmed by 2 bases and 7 bases, with 8 bases remaining between them. As DNA, the CDR3 is TGCAGTGCTAGACCAACAGATGAAGCTTTCTTT. Its protein is CSARPTDEAFF.

The chain couples TRBV20-1 to TRBJ2-3, with TRBD2 matching 8 bases. This CDR3 is built from 15 residues. Germline CDR1 reads DFQATT; CDR2 reads SNEGSKA (reference sequence). The V gene end was trimmed by 3 bases and the J gene end by 1 base; junction bases not matched to a gene: 6. DNA for the CDR3: TGCAGTGCTAGTCGGGGTAGCGGGGGCACAGATACGCAGTATTTT. Residues: CSASRGSGGTDTQYF.

The rearrangement joins TRBV7-9 to TRBJ2-2, with 8 nucleotides matching TRBD1. The CDR3 is 16 amino acids. Germline trimming cut 2 bases from V and 5 bases from J; bases unmatched to any gene: 7. Germline CDR1 and CDR2: SEHNR and FQNEAQ (reference sequence). CDR3 DNA sequence: TGTGCCAGCAGCTTATCAGGGGGCTTCTGGACCGGGGAGCTGTTTTTT. This gives the protein CASSLSGGFWTGELFF.

The chain employs TRBV7-3 and TRBJ2-3, with 9 bases identical to TRBD1. Unmatched junction bases numbered 8, after V lost 5 bases and J lost 2 bases. The CDR3 consists of 16 residues. The germline V gene has CDR1 SGHTA and CDR2 FQGTGA. The CDR3 bases are TGTGCCAGCAGCAACGGTGGACAGGGGTACACAGATACGCAGTATTTT. It codes for CASSNGGQGYTDTQYF.

The genes are TRBV5-1 and TRBJ2-1, with TRBD2 matching over 11 bases. Germline values: CDR1 SGHRS, CDR2 YFSETQ. CDR3 size: 17 residues. Trimming removed 0 bases from V and 7 bases from J; junction bases left unmatched: 9. DNA for the CDR3: TGCGCCAGCAGCTTGGGCTCCGCTAGCGGGAGGAAAAATGAGCAGTTCTTC. It encodes CASSLGSASGRKNEQFF.

The chain joins TRBV4-2 to TRBJ2-7; tentative D call: TRBD2 (7 bases). The CDR3 is made up of 15 amino acids. Germline values: CDR1 LGHNA, CDR2 YNFKEQ. Between the trimmed V and J ends, which lost 0 bases and 3 bases, there was a span of 12 bases. The CDR3 protein is CASSQEAGQIYEQYF. DNA for the CDR3: TGTGCCAGCAGCCAAGAAGCGGGACAAATCTACGAGCAGTACTTC.

With regard to this clone: At one of its ends the junction is not consistent with the germline gene, which may arise from a read error. V usage is TRBV18 and J usage is TRBJ1-5; 7 bases align to TRBD1. CDR1 KGHSH and CDR2 LQKENI come from the germline V gene. This CDR3 has 16 amino acids. DNA for the CDR3: TGTGCCAGCTCAACACCCGGGACAGTGAATTATCAGCCCCAGCATTTT. Its protein product is CASSTPGTVNYQPQHF.

The chain has TRBV10-3 and TRBJ2-7, with TRBD1 matching 7 bases. With V trimmed by 3 bases and J by 4 bases, 6 bases remained unmatched. From germline, CDR1 is ENHRY and CDR2 SYGVKD. The length of the CDR3 is 14 residues. The CDR3 reads CAISEGGQKYEQYF. The CDR3 DNA follows: TGTGCCATCAGTGAAGGGGGACAGAAGTACGAGCAGTACTTC.

The chain recombines TRBV29-1 with TRBJ1-3; D is possibly TRBD1 (5 bases). The length of the CDR3 is 14 residues. The germline V gene has CDR1 SQVTM and CDR2 ANQGSEA. Trimming cost V 2 bases and J 0 bases, with 8 bases left between them. The CDR3 DNA follows: TGCAGCGTTGAAACGGGGGTCTCTGGAAACACCATATATTTT. Translated: CSVETGVSGNTIYF. The complete variable domain, with remaining parts taken from reference TRBV29-1 and TRBJ1-3, reads SAVISQKPSRDICQRGTSLTIQCQVDSQVTMMFWYRQQPGQSLTLIATANQGSEATYESGFVIDKFPISRPNLTFSTLTVSNMSPEDSSIYLCSVETGVSGNTIYFGEGSWLTVV.